These 30 T cell receptor beta chains were sequenced from one sample in a study of T-cell memory formation after mild COVID-19. TCRdb itself ran the 5' RACE reads through MiXCR, one entry per CDR3 protein. The data contain 300,000 to 400,000 distinct CDR3 sequences, more than 20% of them singletons. The material sequenced was PBMCs or a T cell subset sorted from them (not recorded which). Source of these receptors: an adult woman who had mild COVID-19 (a few samples of this study predate the infection). Cell type and time point are not known.

This clonotype came up a few times. CDR3 region: CASSRDFGGLETQYF. The CDR3 DNA reads as TGTGCCAGCAGCCGAGACTTCGGGGGCTTGGAGACCCAGTACTTC. The V and J genes are TRBV7-2 and TRBJ2-5; D tentatively reads TRBD1 or TRBD2 (6 bases each). The V end lost 5 bases, the J end lost 5 bases, and 18 bases lay between the germline ends. Germline V gene lookup returns CDR1 SGHTA and CDR2 FQGNSA. This CDR3 comprises 15 residues.

This clonotype was detected a few times. V and J are TRBV21-1 and TRBJ1-5. TRBV21-1 is flagged as a pseudogene. The CDR3 loop spans 18 amino acids. CDR3 region: CASTPRGRSRIGNQPQHF. CDR3 coding DNA: TGTGCCAGCACCCCCCGCGGTCGTTCGCGCATTGGGAATCAGCCCCAGCATTTT.

This CDR3 reads CASTVLSGTLGDTQYF. CDR3 nucleotide sequence: TGTGCCAGCACCGTCTTAAGCGGGACTTTGGGGGATACGCAGTATTTT. The gene calls are TRBV12-3 or TRBV12-4 and TRBJ2-3; 7 positions agree with TRBD2. CDR3 length: 16 amino acids. V dropped 7 bases and J dropped 6; count of bases not matched to a gene: 16.

This clonotype has ten or more counts. The chain uses TRBV3-1 and TRBJ2-2, with TRBD2 identical over 10 bases. Germline assignment: CDR1 LGHDT and CDR2 YNNKEL (reference sequence). This CDR3 comprises 19 residues. With 4 bases clipped from V and 4 bases from J, the junction kept 15 bases outside the gene matches. In nucleotides, the CDR3 is TGTGCCAGCAGCCCGAAAGAGACTAGCGGGCCGGGAGGCACCGGGGAGCTGTTTTTT. It is translated as CASSPKETSGPGGTGELFF.

V usage is TRBV7-2 and J usage is TRBJ2-7; D is tentatively TRBD1 or TRBD2 (5 bases each). The germline V and J ends were trimmed by 6 bases and 2 bases, with 17 bases remaining between them. Germline V lookup: CDR1 SGHTA, CDR2 FQGNSA. CDR3 size: 15 residues. The CDR3 is CASRFGDRGAYEQYF. CDR3 DNA sequence: TGTGCCAGCAGGTTTGGGGACCGTGGGGCCTACGAGCAGTACTTC. Full variable domain (missing parts from reference TRBV7-2 and TRBJ2-7): GAGVSQSPSNKVTEKGKDVELRCDPISGHTALYWYRQSLGQGLEFLIYFQGNSAPDKSGLPSDRFSAERTGGSVSTLTIQRTQQEDSAVYLCASRFGDRGAYEQYFGPGTRLTVT.

This clonotype was seen repeatedly, ten times or more. V and J are TRBV12-3 or TRBV12-4 and TRBJ1-4; perhaps TRBD1 as D (5 bases). V gave up 6 bases and J gave up 7 bases, with 12 bases separating them. The CDR3 is made up of 13 amino acids. The CDR3 here is CASSYGGSEKLFF. The CDR3 bases are TGTGCCAGCAGCTACGGGGGGTCTGAAAAACTGTTTTTT.

This clonotype was seen repeatedly, ten times or more. CDR3 nucleotides: TGTGCCATCAGTGAAGGAGTGAGACTAGCATCCGAGCAGTACTTC. It codes for CAISEGVRLASEQYF. This chain links TRBV10-3 with TRBJ2-7, with TRBD2 matching 7 bases. The germline V gene encodes CDR1 ENHRY and CDR2 SYGVKD. The V gene end was trimmed by 3 bases and the J gene end by 6 bases; junction bases not matched to a gene: 11. The CDR3 contains 15 residues.

This rearrangement joins TRBV25-1 to TRBJ2-7, with 8 bases aligning to TRBD2. With 6 bases clipped from V and 0 bases from J, the junction kept 19 bases outside the gene matches. The germline V gene has CDR1 MGHDK and CDR2 SYGVNS. This CDR3 spans 19 amino acids. CDR3 protein: CASRGPPVDASGPSYEQYF. The DNA of the CDR3 is TGTGCCAGCAGGGGACCCCCCGTCGATGCTAGCGGGCCCTCCTACGAGCAGTACTTC.

The chain employs TRBV5-1 and TRBJ2-7; 9 bases fit TRBD1. This CDR3 contains 15 residues. With 4 bases clipped from V and 3 bases from J, the junction kept 8 bases outside the gene matches. CDR1 is SGHRS, CDR2 YFSETQ, per germline. DNA of the CDR3: TGCGCCAGCAGCCCGGGGGGACAGGGCGGCTACGAGCAGTACTTC. Protein sequence: CASSPGGQGGYEQYF.

The chain joins TRBV30 to TRBJ2-3; 8 bases match TRBD1. After removal of 0 bases from V and 8 bases from J, the junction contained 1 base not matched to a gene. The CDR3 extends over 12 amino acids. Germline CDR1 and CDR2: GTSNPN and SVGIG (reference sequence). The CDR3 nucleotides read TGTGCCTGGAGTGTACAGGGGGGTACGCAGTATTTT. Translating it yields CAWSVQGGTQYF.

The sample holds a few counts of this clonotype. The rearrangement links TRBV30 to TRBJ1-4; D remains unclear. CDR1 is GTSNPN, CDR2 SVGIG, per germline (reference sequence). V was trimmed by 3 bases and J by 3 bases, leaving 8 bases between them. The CDR3 runs 13 residues. The DNA of the CDR3 is TGTGCCTGGAGCGTGCAGGCTAATGAAAAACTGTTTTTT. This codes for CAWSVQANEKLFF.

The chain couples TRBV7-3 to TRBJ2-5; weak D call: TRBD2 (5 bases). The CDR3 totals 15 residues. Looked up from germline, CDR1 is SGHTA and CDR2 is FQGTGA. Trimming cost V 4 bases and J 0 bases, with 12 bases left between them. The CDR3 bases are TGTGCCAGCAGCTCTACGGGATCTTACCAAGAGACCCAGTACTTC. This translates into CASSSTGSYQETQYF.

This clonotype was detected ten times or more. The chain joins TRBV10-3 to TRBJ2-1; tentatively, D is TRBD2 (5 bases). Per the germline V gene, CDR1 is ENHRY and CDR2 is SYGVKD. The CDR3 runs to 13 residues. V lost 0 bases and J 8 bases, leaving 8 bases between the germline ends. The CDR3 nucleotides are TGTGCCATCAGTGAGTCCAACGGGGATGAGCAGTTCTTC. This sequence encodes CAISESNGDEQFF.

This clonotype was seen only a few times. The chain has TRBV6-5 and TRBJ2-6; 10 bases map to TRBD1. In germline, CDR1 is MNHEY, CDR2 SVGAGI. The J segment lost 1 base and the V segment lost 5 bases, leaving 5 bases of the junction unmatched. The CDR3 is 17 residues long. This CDR3 is CASSRQGASSGANVLTF. The DNA for the CDR3 is TGTGCCAGCAGTCGACAGGGGGCATCGTCTGGGGCCAACGTCCTGACTTTC.

This clonotype was recorded a few times. This chain connects TRBV29-1 to TRBJ2-7; D is undetermined. The CDR3 length is 12 residues. Germline CDR1 is SQVTM and CDR2 is ANQGSEA. The ends were cut back, 0 bases at V and 0 bases at J, with 3 bases in the middle. CDR3 residues: CSVEEDSYEQYF. The CDR3 coding sequence is TGCAGCGTTGAAGAGGACTCCTACGAGCAGTACTTC.

The table lists this clonotype with a few counts. The rearrangement links TRBV11-2 to TRBJ1-1; possible D gene TRBD1, 5 bases. The V end lost 4 bases, the J end lost 3 bases, and 18 bases lay between the germline ends. The CDR3 covers 16 residues. Germline CDR1 reads SGHAT; CDR2 reads FQNNGV. In nucleotides, the CDR3 is TGTGCCAGCAGCTCAAGGGGTGGCAGGCTTGACACTGAAGCTTTCTTT. Translated: CASSSRGGRLDTEAFF.

This clonotype showed up just a few times. The V call is TRBV24-1, the J call TRBJ2-5, with 7 bases identical to TRBD1. The CDR3 has 15 amino acids. Germline loops: CDR1 KGHDR, CDR2 SFDVKD. V shed 4 bases, J shed 4 bases, and the junction held 8 bases outside the gene matches. The CDR3 sequence is CATSEPTGIGETQYF. The CDR3 DNA sequence: TGTGCCACCAGTGAACCGACAGGGATCGGAGAGACCCAGTACTTC.

This chain joins TRBV4-3 and TRBJ2-6; 12 bases align to TRBD2. Germline values: CDR1 LGHNA, CDR2 YSLEER. There are 20 residues in the CDR3. The junction had 10 bases not matched to a gene; V was cut back by 4 bases and J by 0 bases. The CDR3, as DNA: TGCGCCAGCAGCCCTCGGCTAGCGGGAGGGCAAGGCTCTGGGGCCAACGTCCTGACTTTC. Amino acids: CASSPRLAGGQGSGANVLTF.

This clonotype was counted between two and nine times. The rearrangement links TRBV7-8 to TRBJ2-1, with TRBD1 as a possible D gene (5 bases). This CDR3 is built from 16 residues. With 4 bases removed from V and 8 bases from J, the gap between germline ends came to 21 bases. Germline V gene lookup returns CDR1 SGHVS and CDR2 FQNEAQ. The CDR3 loop reads CASSWGVGSQVHEQFF. The CDR3, as DNA: TGTGCCAGCAGCTGGGGCGTGGGTTCCCAGGTCCATGAGCAGTTCTTC.

This clonotype was detected a few times. This chain connects TRBV5-1 to TRBJ1-1; D gene ambiguous. The CDR3 is 14 residues long. The germline V gene encodes CDR1 SGHRS and CDR2 YFSETQ. V was clipped by 0 bases and J by 1 base, with 7 bases between them. The CDR3 here is CASSLDGKNTEAFF. The CDR3 DNA sequence: TGCGCCAGCAGCTTGGACGGAAAGAACACTGAAGCTTTCTTT.

CDR3 sequence reads: CASSDMAGGPNNEQFF. Here the CDR3 DNA reads TGTGCCAGCAGTGACATGGCGGGGGGGCCAAACAATGAGCAGTTCTTC. This rearrangement joins TRBV6-4 to TRBJ2-1, with 9 positions matching TRBD2. Germline V lookup: CDR1 MRHNA, CDR2 SNTAGT. The CDR3 length is 16 residues. The V segment lost 2 bases and the J segment 5 bases; nucleotides outside the gene matches: 7.

As concerns this clonotype: The junction shows a germline mismatch at one end, possibly a read error. This rearrangement joins TRBV4-3 to TRBJ2-7, with 11 positions matching TRBD2. CDR1 is LGHNA, CDR2 YSLEER, per germline. The CDR3 runs to 15 residues. The CDR3 region is CSSSLLAGGTYEQYF. In DNA, the CDR3 is TGCTCCAGCAGCCTCCTAGCGGGAGGCACCTACGAGCAGTACTTC.

V and J are TRBV10-1 and TRBJ2-4, with D possibly matching TRBD1 (5 bases). V lost 5 bases, J lost 0 bases, and 14 bases lay in between. This CDR3 has 16 residues. CDR1 is WNHNN, CDR2 SYGVQD, per germline (reference sequence). The chain's CDR3 is CASSLSRVVAKNIQYF. The CDR3, as DNA: TGCGCCAGCAGTTTATCCAGGGTTGTAGCCAAAAACATTCAGTACTTC.

The table lists this clonotype with a few counts. V is TRBV15 and J is TRBJ2-5; tentative D call: TRBD1 (5 bases). CDR3 length: 19 residues. The V end was cut by 0 bases, the J end by 1 base, with 21 bases between. Germline CDR1 is LNHNV and CDR2 is YYDKDF (reference sequence). The CDR3 sequence: CATSRDSNAGIPSQETQYF. CDR3 DNA: TGTGCCACCAGCAGAGATTCGAATGCAGGGATTCCCAGCCAAGAGACCCAGTACTTC. Looking up the rest from reference TRBV15 and TRBJ2-5 gives the full variable domain: DAMVIQNPRYQVTQFGKPVTLSCSQTLNHNVMYWYQQKSSQAPKLLFHYYDKDFNNEADTPDNFQSRRPNTSFCFLDIRSPGLGDTAMYLCATSRDSNAGIPSQETQYFGPGTRLLVL.

The V gene is TRBV9, the J gene TRBJ2-1; TRBD1 might be the D (5 bases). CDR3 length: 17 residues. Germline V gene lookup returns CDR1 SGDLS and CDR2 YYNGEE. Trimming pared 0 bases from V and 0 bases from J, leaving 13 bases between. The DNA of the CDR3 is TGTGCCAGCAGCGTAGAAAGACAGCCTAGCTCCTACAATGAGCAGTTCTTC. Its protein is CASSVERQPSSYNEQFF.

The CDR3 sequence is CAISEYGEENYGYTF. Here the CDR3 DNA reads TGTGCCATCAGTGAATATGGGGAAGAGAACTATGGCTACACCTTC. V is TRBV10-3 and J is TRBJ1-2; D gene ambiguous. V was shortened by 3 bases and J by 2 bases, with 13 bases between the two germline ends. The CDR3 length is 15 residues. CDR1 is ENHRY, CDR2 SYGVKD, per germline.

Only a few counts were recorded for this clonotype. The chain has TRBV12-3 or TRBV12-4 and TRBJ2-4, with D perhaps matching TRBD2 (5 bases). This CDR3 spans 18 amino acids. V lost 4 bases to trimming and J lost 0 bases, with 19 bases between them. The CDR3 DNA sequence: TGTGCCAGCAGTTCCGGGCTCCTCCGGGATCAAGCCAAAAACATTCAGTACTTC. It yields the protein CASSSGLLRDQAKNIQYF.

This clonotype is classed as medium-sized. The chain is built from TRBV7-2 and TRBJ1-6; 7 positions agree with TRBD1. The trim removed 5 bases at V and 7 bases at J, leaving 8 bases unmatched. Germline-derived CDR1 and CDR2 are SGHTA and FQGNSA. This CDR3 region has 15 residues. The CDR3 DNA follows: TGTGCCAGCAGCCCCGCCCCAGGGGGAAATTCACCCCTCCACTTT. Protein sequence: CASSPAPGGNSPLHF.

This clonotype was observed at least ten times. This chain links TRBV29-1 with TRBJ2-1; no clear D gene. Germline CDR1 is SQVTM and CDR2 is ANQGSEA. This CDR3 is built from 12 residues. This chain's CDR3 is CVGWTAWNEQFF. The CDR3 DNA reads as TGCGTCGGGTGGACCGCGTGGAATGAGCAGTTCTTC.

This clonotype was picked up a small number of times. The J gene is TRBJ2-7, the V gene TRBV12-3 or TRBV12-4; TRBD1 or TRBD2 may be the D gene (5 bases each). The CDR3 covers 14 residues. V dropped 6 bases and J dropped 2 bases, with 14 bases sitting between them. The CDR3 spells CASSPGTRPYEQYF. For the CDR3, the DNA is TGTGCCAGCAGCCCCGGGACCCGGCCCTACGAGCAGTACTTC.